Listed here are 20 T cell receptor beta chains from one sample, sequenced in a study of cytomegalovirus exposure and HLA in healthy donors. In the PCR, 60 Vbeta and 13 Jbeta primers were used. The protocol was immunoSEQ multiplex PCR, while the TCRdb copy is restricted to in-frame clones and leaves out a portion. The data contain about 150,000 clones, over 60% of them singletons. The sequencing sample was made of PBMCs. These receptors all stem from a woman aged 40 to 49 in good health and CMV-seronegative.

This rearrangement joins TRBV25-1 to TRBJ1-3, with 7 bases lining up with TRBD1. V shed 3 bases, J shed 3 bases, and the junction held 2 bases outside the gene matches. There are 14 residues in the CDR3. In germline, CDR1 is MGHDK, CDR2 SYGVNS. The DNA of the CDR3 is TGTGCCAGCAGTGATCCAGGGGGTGGAAACACCATATATTTT. It yields the protein CASSDPGGGNTIYF. Full variable domain (missing parts from reference TRBV25-1 and TRBJ1-3): EADIYQTPRYLVIGTGKKITLECSQTMGHDKMYWYQQDPGMELHLIHYSYGVNSTEKGDLSSESTVSRIRTEHFPLTLESARPSHTSQYLCASSDPGGGNTIYFGEGSWLTVV.

The CDR3 loop is CASSLEAGIEEFF. The CDR3 nucleotides read TGTGCCAGCAGCTTAGAAGCGGGGATAGAGGAGTTCTTC. J is TRBJ2-1 and V is TRBV11-2, with 7 bases fitting TRBD2. Germline loops: CDR1 SGHAT, CDR2 FQNNGV. Unmatched junction bases numbered 7, after V lost 0 bases and J lost 14 bases. The CDR3 is 13 residues long.

The J gene is TRBJ2-2, the V gene TRBV10-1; the D gene is possibly TRBD1 (6 bases). The V gene's germline CDR1 is WNHNN and CDR2 SYGVQD (reference sequence). Trimming stripped 8 bases from V and 6 bases from J, with 10 bases between. CDR3 length equals 12 residues. Written as DNA, the CDR3 is TGCGCCAGCGTGGGGGCGGCCGGGGAGCTGTTTTTT. Protein sequence: CASVGAAGELFF.

The chain carries TRBV11-3 and TRBJ2-5; 8 bases line up with TRBD2. Per germline, CDR1 SGHNT and CDR2 YENEEA. This CDR3 spans 14 amino acids. The V gene end was trimmed by 3 bases and the J gene end by 4 bases; junction bases not matched to a gene: 4. The CDR3 region has the DNA TGTGCCAGCAGCTTTGACCGGGGGGGAGAGACCCAGTACTTC. Translating it yields CASSFDRGGETQYF.

This clone occurred once. This chain uses TRBV5-1 with TRBJ2-3, with TRBD1 matching 9 bases. The CDR3 contains 15 residues. Germline V gives CDR1 SGHRS, CDR2 YFSETQ. Trimming removed 3 bases from V and 3 bases from J; junction bases left unmatched: 5. CDR3 coding DNA: TGCGCCAGCAGCTCGACAGGGGGAGGAACAGATACGCAGTATTTT. The encoded protein is CASSSTGGGTDTQYF.

The V gene is TRBV9, the J gene TRBJ2-7; tentative D call: TRBD1 (5 bases). V dropped 4 bases and J dropped 2 bases, with 13 bases sitting between them. The length of the CDR3 is 14 residues. Germline lookup yields CDR1 SGDLS and CDR2 YYNGEE. This chain's CDR3 is CASSPRQITYEQYF. DNA for the CDR3: TGTGCCAGCAGCCCCCGACAGATAACCTACGAGCAGTACTTC.

The CDR3 is CASEGRGLAGPNTGELFF. The CDR3 region has the DNA TGTGCCAGTGAAGGAAGGGGACTAGCGGGACCGAACACCGGGGAGCTGTTTTTT. V usage is TRBV11-3 and J usage is TRBJ2-2; TRBD2 agrees at 13 bases. Germline V lookup: CDR1 SGHNT, CDR2 YENEEA. With 9 bases clipped from V and 0 bases from J, the junction kept 10 bases outside the gene matches. This CDR3 comprises 18 residues.

V usage is TRBV19 and J usage is TRBJ1-5, with 9 positions matching TRBD1. Germline lookup yields CDR1 LNHDA and CDR2 SQIVND (reference sequence). This CDR3 spans 15 amino acids. The junction had 6 bases not matched to a gene; V was cut back by 3 bases and J by 6 bases. CDR3 protein: CASSMAQGAIQPQHF. The CDR3 DNA is TGTGCCAGTAGTATGGCACAGGGGGCGATTCAGCCCCAGCATTTT.

V usage is TRBV19 and J usage is TRBJ2-3; 8 nucleotides line up with TRBD1. V trimming: 4 bases; J trimming: 2 bases; junction bases outside the gene matches: 5. In germline, CDR1 is LNHDA, CDR2 SQIVND (reference sequence). The CDR3 is 15 amino acids. CDR3 coding DNA: TGTGCCAGTAGTAATGGACAGGGATTCACAGATACGCAGTATTTT. Its protein product is CASSNGQGFTDTQYF.

This chain uses TRBV5-4 with TRBJ1-1; D unresolved. Looked up from germline, CDR1 is SGHNT and CDR2 is YYREEE (reference sequence). CDR3 length: 15 amino acids. Trimming left V 1 base short and J 0 bases short, with 10 bases between. Written as DNA, the CDR3 is TGTGCCAGCAGCTTGAATCCAGACATGAACACTGAAGCTTTCTTT. Protein sequence: CASSLNPDMNTEAFF. Full variable domain (rest looked up from reference TRBV5-4 and TRBJ1-1): ETGVTQSPTHLIKTRGQQVTLRCSSQSGHNTVSWYQQALGQGPQFIFQYYREEENGRGNFPPRFSGLQFPNYSSELNVNALELDDSALYLCASSLNPDMNTEAFFGQGTRLTVV.

This chain joins TRBV19 and TRBJ2-5; the D gene is possibly TRBD1 (5 bases). The CDR3 consists of 14 residues. The germline V gene has CDR1 LNHDA and CDR2 SQIVND (reference sequence). V shed 2 bases and J shed 2 bases, with 9 bases lying between them. CDR3 DNA: TGTGCCAGTAGTATACGACCAGGGCAAGAGACCCAGTACTTC. Amino acid sequence: CASSIRPGQETQYF.

The chain recombines TRBV7-6 with TRBJ1-1; 10 bases are a match to TRBD1. CDR3 length equals 16 residues. The trim removed 5 bases at V and 4 bases at J, leaving 10 bases unmatched. CDR1 and CDR2 from the germline V gene are SGHVS and FNYEAQ. CDR3 in amino acids: CASSTRQGARGTEAFF. CDR3 bases: TGTGCCAGCAGCACCCGACAGGGGGCGAGGGGCACTGAAGCTTTCTTT.

The genes are TRBV6-4 and TRBJ2-3; 10 bases are a match to TRBD2. Germline assignment: CDR1 MRHNA and CDR2 SNTAGT. The CDR3 is 17 amino acids. V was clipped by 2 bases and J by 5 bases; unmatched bases: 10. The CDR3, as DNA: TGTGCCAGCAGTGACGAAAGCGGGGGGGCTCGACGAGATACGCAGTATTTT. Translated: CASSDESGGARRDTQYF.

This chain uses TRBV10-3 with TRBJ2-1; 8 bases align to TRBD2. V trimming: 3 bases; J trimming: 8 bases; junction bases outside the gene matches: 9. CDR1 is ENHRY, CDR2 SYGVKD, per germline. CDR3 length equals 15 residues. CDR3 protein: CAISEVAGGRDEQFF. The CDR3 DNA follows: TGTGCCATCAGTGAAGTGGCGGGAGGTAGGGATGAGCAGTTCTTC.

This clone came up once. The V and J genes are TRBV13 and TRBJ2-1; D is perhaps TRBD2 (5 bases). There are 14 residues in the CDR3. Germline V gene data show CDR1 as PRHDT and CDR2 as FYEKMQ (reference sequence). Trimming took off 4 bases at V and 4 bases at J, with 11 bases between the two ends. The CDR3 DNA reads as TGTGCCAGCAGCTCGGGATTTTGGTACAATGAGCAGTTCTTC. Translated: CASSSGFWYNEQFF.

CDR3: CASSPGLAGQSGELFF. CDR3 DNA sequence: TGTGCCAGCAGCCCGGGACTAGCGGGGCAAAGCGGGGAGCTGTTTTTT. The chain is built from TRBV5-4 and TRBJ2-2; 13 bases are a match to TRBD2. In germline, CDR1 is SGHNT, CDR2 YYREEE (reference sequence). The length of the CDR3 is 16 residues. J lost 7 bases, V lost 4 bases, and 7 bases had no gene match.

This clone was observed a single time. The gene calls are TRBV7-9 and TRBJ2-5; the D gene is possibly TRBD2 (6 bases). The CDR3 extends over 11 amino acids. Germline loops: CDR1 SEHNR, CDR2 FQNEAQ (reference sequence). The V end lost 11 bases, the J end lost 4 bases, and 11 bases lay between the germline ends. The CDR3 loop is CAGQAGETQYF. As DNA, the CDR3 is TGTGCCGGACAAGCGGGAGAGACCCAGTACTTC. Together with reference TRBV7-9 and TRBJ2-5, the CDR3 gives the full variable domain: DTGVSQNPRHKITKRGQNVTFRCDPISEHNRLYWYRQTLGQGPEFLTYFQNEAQLEKSRLLSDRFSAERPKGSFSTLEIQRTEQGDSAMYLCAGQAGETQYFGPGTRLLVL.

The chain couples TRBV9 to TRBJ2-1; D is perhaps TRBD2 (6 bases). The V end was cut by 0 bases, the J end by 0 bases, with 13 bases between. This CDR3 comprises 17 residues. The V gene's germline CDR1 is SGDLS and CDR2 YYNGEE. The CDR3: CASSVASALSSYNEQFF. The CDR3 nucleotides read TGTGCCAGCAGCGTAGCTAGCGCCCTGTCCTCCTACAATGAGCAGTTCTTC.

The rearrangement uses TRBV29-1 and TRBJ2-1; TRBD1 agrees at 7 bases. Germline V gene sequence: CDR1 SQVTM, CDR2 ANQGSEA. V was pared by 7 bases and J by 3 bases, with 3 bases of the junction left unmatched. The CDR3 length is 12 residues. The CDR3 region is CSGRDSYNEQFF. The CDR3 DNA reads as TGCAGCGGCCGGGACAGCTACAATGAGCAGTTCTTC.

The rearrangement joins TRBV6-5 to TRBJ1-1; D is uncertain. Deletions cut 2 bases from V and 1 base from J, with 8 bases between. The CDR3 covers 14 residues. Germline V lookup: CDR1 MNHEY, CDR2 SVGAGI. CDR3 nucleotide sequence: TGTGCCAGCAGTTACGGCGGAGAGAACACTGAAGCTTTCTTT. Encoded protein: CASSYGGENTEAFF.